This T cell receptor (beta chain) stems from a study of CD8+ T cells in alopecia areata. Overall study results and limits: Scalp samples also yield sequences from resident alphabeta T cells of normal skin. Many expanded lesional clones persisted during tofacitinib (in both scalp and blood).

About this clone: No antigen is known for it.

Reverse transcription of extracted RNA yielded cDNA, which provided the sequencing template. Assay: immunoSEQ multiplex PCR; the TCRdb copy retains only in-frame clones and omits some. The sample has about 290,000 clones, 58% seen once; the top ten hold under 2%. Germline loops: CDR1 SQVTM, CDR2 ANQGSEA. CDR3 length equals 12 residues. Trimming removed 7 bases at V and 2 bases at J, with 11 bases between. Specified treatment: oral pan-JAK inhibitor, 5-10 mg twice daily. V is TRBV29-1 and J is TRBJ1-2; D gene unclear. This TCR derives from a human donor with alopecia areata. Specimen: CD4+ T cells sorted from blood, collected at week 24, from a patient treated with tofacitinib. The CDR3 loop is CSAADGNYGYTF. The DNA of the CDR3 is TGCAGCGCCGCGGACGGAAACTATGGCTACACCTTC.